This passage covers 32 T cell receptor beta chains from one sample sequenced in a study of blood T cells in healthy people across ages. A sample-barcoded 5' primer and a J-beta primer mix were used in a second PCR of about 7 to 12 cycles. TCRdb passed the 5' RACE reads through MiXCR, listing each CDR3 protein once. The table records about 1.1 million distinct CDR3 sequences, more than 30% of them present only once. The specimen sequenced was blood. These receptors were taken from a man between 18 and 29 years old in good health.

The chain employs TRBV24-1 and TRBJ2-1; 7 bases agree with TRBD2. The CDR3 is made up of 15 amino acids. Germline-derived CDR1 and CDR2 are KGHDR and SFDVKD. The J segment lost 5 bases and the V segment lost 4 bases, leaving 7 bases of the junction unmatched. CDR3 sequence reads: CATSEPGLQDNEQFF. CDR3 nucleotide sequence: TGTGCCACCAGTGAGCCGGGACTACAAGACAATGAGCAGTTCTTC.

This sequence joins TRBV6-6 and TRBJ1-1; the D gene is possibly TRBD1 (6 bases). This CDR3 is built from 16 residues. CDR1 MNHNY and CDR2 SVGAGI come from the germline V gene (reference sequence). The V and J ends lost 4 bases and 1 base respectively, with 16 bases between them. DNA of the CDR3: TGTGCCAGCAGTTCGATAGGGGGGCCTGGGAACACTGAAGCTTTCTTT. Encoded protein: CASSSIGGPGNTEAFF.

This chain uses TRBV10-3 with TRBJ2-1; D is unclear. The V and J ends lost 7 bases and 0 bases respectively, with 10 bases between them. Germline assignment: CDR1 ENHRY and CDR2 SYGVKD. The CDR3 covers 14 residues. DNA for the CDR3: TGTGCCATCATGGGCGGCAGCTCCTACAATGAGCAGTTCTTC. It translates to CAIMGGSSYNEQFF.

The V call is TRBV4-1, the J call TRBJ2-1; perhaps TRBD2 as D (6 bases). Germline V lookup: CDR1 MGHRA, CDR2 YSYEKL. The germline V and J ends were trimmed by 2 bases and 5 bases, with 19 bases remaining between them. CDR3 size: 17 residues. CDR3 sequence reads: CASSQRPGTQPDNEQFF. CDR3 nucleotides: TGCGCCAGCAGCCAACGTCCCGGGACTCAACCTGACAATGAGCAGTTCTTC.

This clonotype was picked up a small number of times. This CDR3 reads CASSHRWQLNNEQFF. CDR3 DNA: TGCGCCAGCAGCCATCGGTGGCAGCTAAACAATGAGCAGTTCTTC. The J gene is TRBJ2-1, the V gene TRBV4-1; D remains unclear. Germline assignment: CDR1 MGHRA and CDR2 YSYEKL. The CDR3 spans 15 residues. V lost 3 bases, J lost 5 bases, and 14 bases lay in between.

This clonotype was observed many times. This chain joins TRBV9 and TRBJ2-7; D is unclear. Trimming stripped 0 bases from V and 2 bases from J, with 6 bases between. The CDR3 length is 13 residues. In germline, CDR1 is SGDLS, CDR2 YYNGEE. CDR3: CASSVEDTYEQYF. The CDR3 nucleotides are TGTGCCAGCAGCGTAGAAGATACCTACGAGCAGTACTTC. The full variable domain, rest sourced from reference TRBV9 and TRBJ2-7, is DSGVTQTPKHLITATGQRVTLRCSPRSGDLSVYWYQQSLDQGLQFLIQYYNGEERAKGNILERFSAQQFPDLHSELNLSSLELGDSALYFCASSVEDTYEQYFGPGTRLTVT.

V is TRBV7-9 and J is TRBJ1-4, with no clear D. The CDR3 consists of 13 residues. CDR1 is SEHNR and CDR2 is FQNEAQ in the germline V gene (reference sequence). Trimming stripped 7 bases from V and 8 bases from J, with 14 bases between. The CDR3 bases are TGTGCCAGCACCCCGAGTAGAGGGGAAAAACTGTTTTTT. Translating it yields CASTPSRGEKLFF.

A remark on this clonotype: The CDR3 does not end in the conserved phenylalanine or tryptophan, so this is likely a read error. The V gene is TRBV3-1, the J gene TRBJ2-3; 9 bases line up with TRBD2. CDR3 length equals 15 residues. Germline V gives CDR1 LGHDT, CDR2 YNNKEL (reference sequence). The CDR3 region is CAGSPGTSPTDTQYY. CDR3 DNA: TGTGCCGGCAGCCCCGGGACTAGCCCCACAGATACGCAGTATTAT.

The V gene is TRBV29-1, the J gene TRBJ1-5; TRBD1 agrees at 9 bases. The CDR3 contains 14 residues. Germline V gene data show CDR1 as SQVTM and CDR2 as ANQGSEA. With V trimmed by 6 bases and J by 2 bases, 5 bases remained unmatched. This CDR3 reads CSVVTGGGNQPQHF. In nucleotides, the CDR3 is TGCAGCGTGGTCACAGGGGGCGGCAATCAGCCCCAGCATTTT.

The chain uses TRBV20-1 and TRBJ1-1, with D unclear. The CDR3 length is 13 residues. V dropped 5 bases and J dropped 2 bases, with 12 bases sitting between them. Germline values: CDR1 DFQATT, CDR2 SNEGSKA (reference sequence). CDR3 sequence: CSAYSALNTEAFF. DNA of the CDR3: TGCAGTGCTTACAGTGCCCTTAACACTGAAGCTTTCTTT.

For the CDR3, the DNA is TGTGCCAGCAGCTGGACAGGGATGAACACCATATATTTT. As protein: CASSWTGMNTIYF. The chain has TRBV28 and TRBJ1-3; 8 bases match TRBD1. The CDR3 spans 13 residues. Looked up from germline, CDR1 is MDHEN and CDR2 is SYDVKM. The trim removed 6 bases at V and 7 bases at J, leaving 5 bases unmatched.

This clonotype was seen at least ten times. J is TRBJ2-5 and V is TRBV9; D could derive from TRBD1 or TRBD2 (5 bases each). The CDR3 is 15 amino acids. Germline V gene sequence: CDR1 SGDLS, CDR2 YYNGEE. V was pared by 0 bases and J by 3 bases, with 12 bases between. The CDR3, as DNA: TGTGCCAGCAGCGTAGCTCTTGGGACGGAAGAGACCCAGTACTTC. Amino acids: CASSVALGTEETQYF.

This clonotype appeared a few times. The chain has TRBV5-1 and TRBJ2-5, with D tentatively TRBD1 (5 bases). Germline V gene sequence: CDR1 SGHRS, CDR2 YFSETQ. V was shortened by 0 bases and J by 2 bases, with 11 bases between the two germline ends. There are 15 residues in the CDR3. The CDR3 DNA reads TGCGCCAGCAGCTTGGGTCCGTCAGGGCAAGAGACCCAGTACTTC. Its translation is CASSLGPSGQETQYF.

This clonotype was seen more than once but under ten times. The chain couples TRBV7-8 to TRBJ2-1; 10 bases agree with TRBD1. CDR3 length: 18 amino acids. The germline gives CDR1 SGHVS, CDR2 FQNEAQ. V gave up 2 bases and J gave up 0 bases; unmatched junction bases: 7. CDR3 in DNA: TGTGCCAGCAGCTTAAGGGACAGGGGCCCAGCCTCCTACAATGAGCAGTTCTTC. It specifies CASSLRDRGPASYNEQFF.

In its sample, this clonotype was seen a few times. V is TRBV7-3 and J is TRBJ2-7; 12 bases are a match to TRBD2. V lost 5 bases and J lost 2; bases outside the gene matches: 4. Germline V CDR1 and CDR2: SGHTA, FQGTGA. The CDR3 totals 15 residues. The CDR3 coding sequence is TGTGCCAGCAGCACGACTAGCGGGGGAACCTACGAGCAGTACTTC. Amino acid sequence: CASSTTSGGTYEQYF.

This clonotype has just a few counts. The chain combines TRBV4-2 with TRBJ2-6; D is unresolved. V was pared by 1 base and J by 4 bases, with 11 bases between. This CDR3 contains 16 residues. Germline lookup yields CDR1 LGHNA and CDR2 YNFKEQ. The CDR3 loop reads CASSQVGFIGANVLTF. The CDR3 DNA sequence: TGTGCCAGCAGCCAAGTGGGGTTTATAGGGGCCAACGTCCTGACTTTC.

This clonotype was counted many times. This chain connects TRBV29-1 to TRBJ1-2, with a tentative D call TRBD1 (5 bases). The CDR3 has 15 amino acids. V was trimmed by 5 bases and J by 2 bases, leaving 18 bases between them. In germline, CDR1 is SQVTM, CDR2 ANQGSEA. CDR3 in amino acids: CSVSGDEDANYGYTF. The CDR3 nucleotides are TGCAGCGTTTCCGGGGACGAAGATGCAAACTATGGCTACACCTTC.

The rearrangement uses TRBV11-3 and TRBJ2-1, with 9 bases aligning to TRBD1. The CDR3 spans 13 residues. CDR1 and CDR2 from the germline V gene are SGHNT and YENEEA. The V gene end was trimmed by 0 bases and the J gene end by 14 bases; junction bases not matched to a gene: 5. In DNA form, the CDR3 reads TGTGCCAGCAGCTTAGATCCAGGGACAGGGAAGTTCTTC. Translated: CASSLDPGTGKFF.

This clonotype was seen more than once but under ten times. The chain couples TRBV5-5 to TRBJ1-4; 10 bases map to TRBD1. CDR3 length equals 15 residues. Per the germline V gene, CDR1 is SGHKS and CDR2 is YYEKEE (reference sequence). V lost 1 base, J lost 6 bases, and 3 bases stayed unmatched. CDR3 residues: CASSLRGTGDEKLFF. Written as DNA, the CDR3 is TGTGCCAGCAGCTTGCGTGGGACAGGGGATGAAAAACTGTTTTTT.

The V gene is TRBV24-1, the J gene TRBJ2-1; 9 bases map to TRBD1. The CDR3 has 16 residues. Germline lookup yields CDR1 KGHDR and CDR2 SFDVKD. Trimming cost V 2 bases and J 4 bases; bases outside gene matches: 5. CDR3 protein: CATSDSGTGLYNEQFF. The CDR3 DNA reads TGTGCCACCAGTGATTCTGGGACAGGGCTGTACAATGAGCAGTTCTTC.

Only one count was recorded for this clonotype. The DNA for the CDR3 is TGTGCCAGCAGTGAAGGAAGCGGGGTTCGCACCGGGGAGCTGTTTTTT. It yields the protein CASSEGSGVRTGELFF. This sequence joins TRBV6-1 and TRBJ2-2, with 7 bases fitting TRBD2. The germline CDR1 and CDR2 sequences are MNHNS and SASEGT. The CDR3 is 16 residues long. V was clipped by 1 base and J by 4 bases; unmatched bases: 6.

This clonotype was detected a few times. The rearrangement links TRBV5-1 to TRBJ2-1; 9 nucleotides agree with TRBD1. The CDR3 sequence is 15 residues long. J lost 6 bases, V lost 0 bases, and 4 bases had no gene match. Looked up from germline, CDR1 is SGHRS and CDR2 is YFSETQ. DNA for the CDR3: TGCGCCAGCAGCTTGGCGGGGACAGGGCCCAATGAGCAGTTCTTC. This sequence encodes CASSLAGTGPNEQFF.

The chain combines TRBV15 with TRBJ2-3; TRBD1 might be the D (5 bases). The CDR3 length is 16 residues. Germline V gives CDR1 LNHNV, CDR2 YYDKDF (reference sequence). Trimming stripped 0 bases from V and 0 bases from J, with 10 bases between. The CDR3 DNA sequence: TGTGCCACCAGCAGAGATGAGACAGCTAGCACAGATACGCAGTATTTT. Translation gives CATSRDETASTDTQYF. The whole variable domain, remainder taken from reference TRBV15 and TRBJ2-3, is DAMVIQNPRYQVTQFGKPVTLSCSQTLNHNVMYWYQQKSSQAPKLLFHYYDKDFNNEADTPDNFQSRRPNTSFCFLDIRSPGLGDTAMYLCATSRDETASTDTQYFGPGTRLTVL.

The V call is TRBV29-1, the J call TRBJ2-3; D is unclear. V lost 4 bases and J 6 bases, leaving 20 bases between the germline ends. CDR3 length: 15 amino acids. CDR1 SQVTM and CDR2 ANQGSEA come from the germline V gene. The CDR3 bases are TGCAGCGTTGTTAACCCCCTGAGCGTTTCGGATACGCAGTATTTT. It codes for CSVVNPLSVSDTQYF.

The V gene is TRBV25-1, the J gene TRBJ2-3, with 8 bases lining up with TRBD2. J was trimmed by 2 bases and V by 3 bases; bases with no gene match: 4. CDR3 length: 15 amino acids. Per the germline V gene, CDR1 is MGHDK and CDR2 is SYGVNS. The CDR3 is CASSDQRGLTDTQYF. The CDR3 coding sequence is TGTGCCAGCAGTGACCAGCGGGGGCTCACAGATACGCAGTATTTT.

This clonotype has only a few counts. The V gene is TRBV3-1, the J gene TRBJ2-3, with D unresolved. V dropped 0 bases and J dropped 4 bases, with 8 bases sitting between them. The V gene's germline CDR1 is LGHDT and CDR2 YNNKEL (reference sequence). The CDR3 loop spans 14 amino acids. The CDR3 coding sequence is TGTGCCAGCAGCCAAGATTCGACGGCAGATACGCAGTATTTT. Translation: CASSQDSTADTQYF.

This chain connects TRBV11-2 to TRBJ1-1; D gene unclear. Germline V gene data show CDR1 as SGHAT and CDR2 as FQNNGV. With 4 bases removed from V and 5 bases from J, the gap between germline ends came to 20 bases. The CDR3 runs 16 residues. The CDR3 spells CASSSFRMGPHTEAFF. The CDR3 DNA sequence: TGTGCCAGCAGCTCATTCAGGATGGGCCCGCATACTGAAGCTTTCTTT.

This clonotype was seen a handful of times. This sequence joins TRBV4-3 and TRBJ1-4; D remains unclear. Per germline, CDR1 LGHNA and CDR2 YSLEER. The CDR3 spans 15 residues. Trimming stripped 4 bases from V and 7 bases from J, with 16 bases between. This CDR3 is CASSLGLTEGEKLFF. The CDR3 nucleotides read TGCGCCAGCAGCCTCGGACTTACTGAAGGTGAAAAACTGTTTTTT.

This clonotype has more than one count but fewer than ten. This sequence joins TRBV15 and TRBJ2-4; a possible D gene is TRBD2 (6 bases). CDR1 LNHNV and CDR2 YYDKDF come from the germline V gene (reference sequence). CDR3 size: 15 residues. The V and J ends lost 4 bases and 0 bases respectively, with 10 bases between them. The CDR3: CATSTVGLAKNIQYF. The CDR3 nucleotides read TGTGCCACCAGCACAGTGGGACTAGCCAAAAACATTCAGTACTTC.

To note about this clonotype: The junction departs from germline at one end; a sequencing error may be responsible. V is TRBV12-3 or TRBV12-4 and J is TRBJ2-1; D might be TRBD1 (5 bases). The CDR3 sequence is 15 residues long. The CDR3 sequence: CVSSFPSQGNNEQFF. In DNA form, the CDR3 reads TGTGTCAGCAGTTTCCCCAGCCAGGGTAACAATGAGCAGTTCTTC.

J is TRBJ1-1 and V is TRBV18, with D possibly matching TRBD1 (6 bases). Germline lookup yields CDR1 KGHSH and CDR2 LQKENI. Trimming cost V 4 bases and J 0 bases, with 12 bases left between them. CDR3 size: 15 residues. The CDR3: CASSQNRDVNTEAFF. The CDR3 bases are TGTGCCAGCTCACAAAACAGGGATGTGAACACTGAAGCTTTCTTT.

The chain combines TRBV5-5 with TRBJ2-3; maybe TRBD2 (6 bases). Trimming cost V 6 bases and J 1 base, with 15 bases left between them. CDR3 length: 15 amino acids. Germline V gene lookup returns CDR1 SGHKS and CDR2 YYEKEE (reference sequence). For the CDR3, the DNA is TGTGCCAGCAACCTGAGGTGGGGGGGCACAGATACGCAGTATTTT. It encodes CASNLRWGGTDTQYF.